The sample holds many counts of the clone carrying this TCR beta chain. Its antigen remains unknown. The CDR3 sequence is 14 residues long. Trimming took 7 bases from V and 3 from J; bases not matched to a gene: 8. Overall study findings and caveats: The TCR gene usage of tumor memory CD4+ T cells clustered together with blood and lymph node memory CD4+ cells and with lymph node naive CD4+ cells.

Full-length variable regions came from constant-region reverse primers plus semi-nested Nested Universal Primer A PCR. TCRdb redid the calling of the 5' RACE reads with MiXCR, one entry per CDR3 protein. Of tens of thousands of distinct CDR3 sequences listed, roughly 30% were seen once; the top ten hold approximately 3%. This clonotype was obtained from a female donor with breast cancer. This chain connects TRBV12-3 or TRBV12-4 to TRBJ1-2, with 7 bases lining up with TRBD1. Sequenced: tumor-infiltrating memory CD4+ T cells sorted from the breast tumor. Subset here: memory CD4+ T cells, CD4+CD45RO+CD25-. CDR3: CASNVQGVHYGYTF. The CDR3 region has the DNA TGTGCCAGCAACGTTCAGGGGGTGCACTATGGCTACACCTTC.